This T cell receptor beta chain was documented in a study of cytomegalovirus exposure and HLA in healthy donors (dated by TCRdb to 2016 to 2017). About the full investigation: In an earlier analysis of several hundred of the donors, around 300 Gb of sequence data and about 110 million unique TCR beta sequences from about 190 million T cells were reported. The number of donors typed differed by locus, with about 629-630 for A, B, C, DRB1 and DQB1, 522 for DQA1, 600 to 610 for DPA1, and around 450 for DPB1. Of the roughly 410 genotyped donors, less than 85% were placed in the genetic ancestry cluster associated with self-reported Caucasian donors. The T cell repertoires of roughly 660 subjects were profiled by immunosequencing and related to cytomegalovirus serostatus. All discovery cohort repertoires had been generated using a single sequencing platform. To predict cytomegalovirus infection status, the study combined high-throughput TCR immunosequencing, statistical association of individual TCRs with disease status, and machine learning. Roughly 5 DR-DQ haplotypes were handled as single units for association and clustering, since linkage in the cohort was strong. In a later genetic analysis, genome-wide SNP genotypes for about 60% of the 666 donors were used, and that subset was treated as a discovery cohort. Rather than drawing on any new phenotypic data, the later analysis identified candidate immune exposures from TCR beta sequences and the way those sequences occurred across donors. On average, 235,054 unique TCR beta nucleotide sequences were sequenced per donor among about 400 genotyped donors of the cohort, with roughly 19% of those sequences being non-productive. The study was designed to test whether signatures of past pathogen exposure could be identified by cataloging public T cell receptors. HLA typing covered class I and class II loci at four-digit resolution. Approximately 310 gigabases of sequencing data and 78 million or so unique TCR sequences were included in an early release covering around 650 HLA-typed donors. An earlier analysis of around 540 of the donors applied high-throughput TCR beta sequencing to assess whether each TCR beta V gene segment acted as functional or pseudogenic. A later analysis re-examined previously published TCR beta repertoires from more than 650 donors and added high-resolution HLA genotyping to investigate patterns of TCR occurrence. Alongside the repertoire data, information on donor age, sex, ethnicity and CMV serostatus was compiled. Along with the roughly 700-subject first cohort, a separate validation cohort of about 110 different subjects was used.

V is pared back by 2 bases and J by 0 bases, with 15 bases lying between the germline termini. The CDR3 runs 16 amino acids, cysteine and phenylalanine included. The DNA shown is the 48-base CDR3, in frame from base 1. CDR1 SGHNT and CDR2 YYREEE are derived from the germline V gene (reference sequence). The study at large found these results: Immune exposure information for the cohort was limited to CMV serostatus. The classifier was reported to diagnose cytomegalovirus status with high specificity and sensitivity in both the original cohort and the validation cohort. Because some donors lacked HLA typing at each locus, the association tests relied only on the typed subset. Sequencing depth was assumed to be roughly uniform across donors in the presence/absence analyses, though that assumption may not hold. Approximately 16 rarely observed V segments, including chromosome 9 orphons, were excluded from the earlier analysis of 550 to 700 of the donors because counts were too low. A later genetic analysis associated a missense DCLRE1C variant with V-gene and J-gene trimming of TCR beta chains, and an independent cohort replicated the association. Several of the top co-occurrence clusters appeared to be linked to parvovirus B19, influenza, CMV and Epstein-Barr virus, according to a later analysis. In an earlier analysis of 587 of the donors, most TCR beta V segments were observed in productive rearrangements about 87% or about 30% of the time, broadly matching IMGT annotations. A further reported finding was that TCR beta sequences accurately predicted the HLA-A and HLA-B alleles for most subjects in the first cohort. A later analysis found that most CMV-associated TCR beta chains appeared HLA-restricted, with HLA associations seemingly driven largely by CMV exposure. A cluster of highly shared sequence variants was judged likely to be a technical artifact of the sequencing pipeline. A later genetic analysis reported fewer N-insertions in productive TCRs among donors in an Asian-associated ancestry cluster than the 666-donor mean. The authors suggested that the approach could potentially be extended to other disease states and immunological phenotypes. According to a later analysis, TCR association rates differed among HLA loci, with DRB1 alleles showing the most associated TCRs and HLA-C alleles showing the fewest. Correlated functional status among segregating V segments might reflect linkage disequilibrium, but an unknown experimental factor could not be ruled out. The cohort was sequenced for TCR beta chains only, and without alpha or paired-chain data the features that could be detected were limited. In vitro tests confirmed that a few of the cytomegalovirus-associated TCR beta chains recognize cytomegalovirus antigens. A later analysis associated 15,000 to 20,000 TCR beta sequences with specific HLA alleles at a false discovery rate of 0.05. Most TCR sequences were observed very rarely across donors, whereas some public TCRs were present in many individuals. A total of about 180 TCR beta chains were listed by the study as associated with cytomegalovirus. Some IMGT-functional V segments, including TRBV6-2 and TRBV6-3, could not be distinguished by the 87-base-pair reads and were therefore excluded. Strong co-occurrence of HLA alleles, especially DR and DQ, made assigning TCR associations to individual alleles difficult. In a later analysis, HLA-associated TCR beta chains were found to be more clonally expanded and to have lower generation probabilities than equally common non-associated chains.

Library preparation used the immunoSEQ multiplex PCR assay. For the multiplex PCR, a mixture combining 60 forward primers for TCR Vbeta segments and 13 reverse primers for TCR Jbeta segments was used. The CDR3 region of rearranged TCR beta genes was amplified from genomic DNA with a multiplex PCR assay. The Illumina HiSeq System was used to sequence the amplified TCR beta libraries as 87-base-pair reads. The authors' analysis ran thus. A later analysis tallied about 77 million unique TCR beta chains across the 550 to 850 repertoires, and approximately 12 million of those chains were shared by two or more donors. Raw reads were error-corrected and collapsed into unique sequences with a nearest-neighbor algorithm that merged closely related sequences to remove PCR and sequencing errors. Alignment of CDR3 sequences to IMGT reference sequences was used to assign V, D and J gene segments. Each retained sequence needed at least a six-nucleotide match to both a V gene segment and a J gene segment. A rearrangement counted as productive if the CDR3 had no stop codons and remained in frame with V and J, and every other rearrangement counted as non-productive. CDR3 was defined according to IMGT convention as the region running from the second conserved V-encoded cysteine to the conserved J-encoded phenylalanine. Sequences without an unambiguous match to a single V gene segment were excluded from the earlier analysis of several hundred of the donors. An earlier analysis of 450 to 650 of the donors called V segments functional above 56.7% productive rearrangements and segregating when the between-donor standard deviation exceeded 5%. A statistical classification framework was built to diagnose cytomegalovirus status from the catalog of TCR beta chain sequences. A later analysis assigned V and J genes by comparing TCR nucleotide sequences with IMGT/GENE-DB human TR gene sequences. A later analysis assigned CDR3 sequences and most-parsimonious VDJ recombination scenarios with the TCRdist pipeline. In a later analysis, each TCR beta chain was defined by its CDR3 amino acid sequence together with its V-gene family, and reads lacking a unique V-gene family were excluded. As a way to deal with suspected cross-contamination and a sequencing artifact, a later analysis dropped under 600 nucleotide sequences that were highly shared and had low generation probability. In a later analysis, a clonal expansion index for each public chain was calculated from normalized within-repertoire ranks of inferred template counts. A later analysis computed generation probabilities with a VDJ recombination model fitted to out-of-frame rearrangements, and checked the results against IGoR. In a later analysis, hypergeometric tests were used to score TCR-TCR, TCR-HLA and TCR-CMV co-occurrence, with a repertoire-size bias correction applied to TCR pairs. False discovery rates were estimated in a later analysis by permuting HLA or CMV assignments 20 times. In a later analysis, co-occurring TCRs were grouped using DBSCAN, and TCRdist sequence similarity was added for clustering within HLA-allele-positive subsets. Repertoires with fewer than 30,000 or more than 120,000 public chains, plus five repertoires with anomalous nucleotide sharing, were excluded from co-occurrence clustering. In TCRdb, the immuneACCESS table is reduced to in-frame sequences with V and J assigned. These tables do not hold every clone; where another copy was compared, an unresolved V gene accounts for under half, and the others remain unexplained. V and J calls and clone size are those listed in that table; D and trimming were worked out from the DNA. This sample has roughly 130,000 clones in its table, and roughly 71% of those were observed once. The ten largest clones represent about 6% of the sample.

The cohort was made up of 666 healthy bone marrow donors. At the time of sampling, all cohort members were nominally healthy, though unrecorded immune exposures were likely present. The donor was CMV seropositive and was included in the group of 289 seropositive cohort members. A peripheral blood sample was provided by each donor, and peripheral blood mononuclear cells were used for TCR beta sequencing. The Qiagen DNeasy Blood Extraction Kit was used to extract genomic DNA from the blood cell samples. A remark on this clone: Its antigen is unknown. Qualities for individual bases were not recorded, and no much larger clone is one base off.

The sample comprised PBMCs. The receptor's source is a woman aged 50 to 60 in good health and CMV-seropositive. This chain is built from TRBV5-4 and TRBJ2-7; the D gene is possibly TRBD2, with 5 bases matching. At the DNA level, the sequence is TGTGCCAGCAGCTTTAGGGTTAGCGCCCTCTCCTACGAGCAGTACTTC. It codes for CASSFRVSALSYEQYF.